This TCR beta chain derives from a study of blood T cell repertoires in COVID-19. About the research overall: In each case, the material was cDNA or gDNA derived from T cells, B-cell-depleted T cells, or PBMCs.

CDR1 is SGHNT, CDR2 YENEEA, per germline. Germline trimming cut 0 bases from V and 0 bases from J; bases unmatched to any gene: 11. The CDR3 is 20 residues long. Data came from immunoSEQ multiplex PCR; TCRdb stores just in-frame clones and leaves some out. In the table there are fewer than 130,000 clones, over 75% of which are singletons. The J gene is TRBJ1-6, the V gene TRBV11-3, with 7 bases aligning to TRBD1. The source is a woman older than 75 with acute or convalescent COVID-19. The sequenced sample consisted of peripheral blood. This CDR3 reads CASSLEVGSGQSSYNSPLHF. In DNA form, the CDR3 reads TGTGCCAGCAGCTTAGAGGTTGGATCGGGACAGAGCTCCTATAATTCACCCCTCCACTTT.